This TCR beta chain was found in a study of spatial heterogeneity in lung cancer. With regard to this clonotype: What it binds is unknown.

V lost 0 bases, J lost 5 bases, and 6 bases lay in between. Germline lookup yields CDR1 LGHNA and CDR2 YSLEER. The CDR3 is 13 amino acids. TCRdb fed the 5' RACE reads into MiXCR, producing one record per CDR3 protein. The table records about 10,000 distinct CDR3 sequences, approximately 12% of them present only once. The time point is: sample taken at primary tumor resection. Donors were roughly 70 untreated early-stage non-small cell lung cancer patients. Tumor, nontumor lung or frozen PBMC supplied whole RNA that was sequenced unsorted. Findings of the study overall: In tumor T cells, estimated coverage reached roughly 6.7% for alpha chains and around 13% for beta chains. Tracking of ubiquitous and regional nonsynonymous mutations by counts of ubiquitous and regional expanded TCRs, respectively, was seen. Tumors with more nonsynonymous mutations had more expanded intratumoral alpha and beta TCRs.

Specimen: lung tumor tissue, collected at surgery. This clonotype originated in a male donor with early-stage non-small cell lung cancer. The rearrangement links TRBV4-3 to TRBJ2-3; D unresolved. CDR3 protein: CASSQDWGDTQYF. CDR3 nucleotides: TGCGCCAGCAGCCAAGATTGGGGAGATACGCAGTATTTT.